This T cell receptor (beta chain) was identified in a study of technical replicates of blood from a few donors. TCRdb keeps only in-frame clones here, not all; method: immunoSEQ multiplex PCR. The table includes 80,000 or so clones, roughly 95% detected once. Sample: T cells isolated from PBMCs. This receptor was obtained from a human donor in good health.

The CDR3 spells CASSLRAGNSYEQYF. DNA for the CDR3: TGTGCCAGCAGCTTAAGGGCAGGGAATTCCTACGAGCAGTACTTC. This chain connects TRBV7-3 to TRBJ2-7, with D possibly TRBD1 on 5 matching bases. CDR1 and CDR2 from the germline V gene are SGHTA and FQGTGA. The CDR3 contains 15 residues. V was trimmed by 1 base and J by 1 base, leaving 11 bases between them.